The 27 T cell receptor beta chains listed next were all sequenced from one sample in a study of response to subunit inactivated influenza vaccine. Each CDR3 protein is one row after TCRdb ran MiXCR on the RT-PCR reads. Of 500,000 to 750,000 distinct CDR3 sequences listed, around 15% are singletons. The specimen comprised PBMCs from blood, sampled 11 to 12 days after vaccination. These receptors were obtained from a man over 45 who received an inactivated influenza vaccine.

The chain carries TRBV18 and TRBJ1-1; D unclear. V was pared by 2 bases and J by 0 bases, with 7 bases between. This CDR3 spans 14 amino acids. Germline assignment: CDR1 KGHSH and CDR2 LQKENI. CDR3 amino acids: CASSPGMVNTEAFF. The CDR3 coding sequence is TGTGCCAGCTCACCAGGGATGGTGAACACTGAAGCTTTCTTT.

Ten or more counts support this clonotype. V is TRBV27 and J is TRBJ1-1; D not certain. The V gene lost 6 bases and the J gene lost 0 bases, with 11 bases spanning the gap. This CDR3 region has 14 residues. The germline V gene has CDR1 MNHEY and CDR2 SMNVEV (reference sequence). The CDR3 reads CASSLFGLNTEAFF. DNA for the CDR3: TGTGCCAGCAGCCTGTTCGGCCTGAACACTGAAGCTTTCTTT.

This clonotype was picked up a small number of times. The chain links TRBV6-1 to TRBJ2-7, with TRBD2 identical over 10 bases. CDR1 and CDR2 (germline): MNHNS, SASEGT. V gave up 5 bases and J gave up 2 bases; unmatched junction bases: 6. This CDR3 comprises 15 residues. The chain's CDR3 is CASSRTSGTPYEQYF. CDR3 nucleotides: TGTGCCAGCAGTCGAACTAGCGGGACCCCCTACGAGCAGTACTTC.

The chain couples TRBV6-2 or TRBV6-3 to TRBJ1-2; D might be TRBD1 (5 bases). Trimming left V 7 bases short and J 1 base short, with 10 bases between. This CDR3 has 13 amino acids. CDR1 is MNHEY, CDR2 SVGEGT, per germline. The CDR3 DNA reads TGTGCCAGCAAATCCGACAGTAACTATGGCTACACCTTC. Translated: CASKSDSNYGYTF.

This clonotype occurred once. This chain links TRBV12-3 or TRBV12-4 with TRBJ2-6; 8 bases fit TRBD1. The length of the CDR3 is 15 residues. V shed 6 bases and J 2 bases; nucleotides not matched to a gene: 3. The CDR3 sequence: CASRPTGAGANVLTF. DNA for the CDR3: TGTGCCAGCAGGCCGACAGGGGCTGGGGCCAACGTCCTGACTTTC.

The chain joins TRBV20-1 to TRBJ1-5; no definite D call. Germline CDR1 and CDR2: DFQATT and SNEGSKA (reference sequence). CDR3 size: 13 residues. Trimming removed 4 bases at V and 5 bases at J, with 12 bases between. CDR3 DNA: TGCAGTGCTATAGGATCGTCCGATCAGCCCCAGCATTTT. Translation: CSAIGSSDQPQHF.

In its sample, this clonotype was seen many times. This chain joins TRBV7-6 and TRBJ1-2, with TRBD1 matching over 8 bases. The CDR3 runs 12 residues. CDR1 is SGHVS, CDR2 FNYEAQ, per germline. V trimming: 4 bases; J trimming: 7 bases; junction bases outside the gene matches: 2. This CDR3 reads CASSSDRGGYTF. The CDR3, as DNA: TGTGCCAGCAGCTCAGACAGGGGTGGCTACACCTTC.

This clonotype was picked up a small number of times. This chain uses TRBV20-1 with TRBJ2-1; 8 nucleotides agree with TRBD2. V was pared by 0 bases and J by 3 bases, with 13 bases of the junction left unmatched. CDR1 and CDR2 from the germline V gene are DFQATT and SNEGSKA (reference sequence). This CDR3 contains 18 residues. Here the CDR3 reads CSARDRGRTSNYYNEQFF. The DNA for the CDR3 is TGCAGTGCTAGAGACAGGGGCCGGACTAGCAACTACTACAATGAGCAGTTCTTC.

This clonotype was picked up a small number of times. The CDR3 DNA reads TGTGCCAGCAGCTTAAGGAGGCGGCGACAGGGCTTAGGGTTGAACACTGAAGCTTTCTTT. Its translation is CASSLRRRRQGLGLNTEAFF. This chain uses TRBV11-2 with TRBJ1-1; 7 positions match TRBD1. The CDR3 loop spans 20 amino acids. Germline V lookup: CDR1 SGHAT, CDR2 FQNNGV. V dropped 2 bases and J dropped 0; count of bases not matched to a gene: 18.

The gene calls are TRBV3-1 and TRBJ2-5; D ambiguous. Germline values: CDR1 LGHDT, CDR2 YNNKEL (reference sequence). The CDR3 is made up of 12 amino acids. V shed 1 base and J shed 7 bases, with 7 bases lying between them. This chain's CDR3 is CASSQGTPTQYF. CDR3 nucleotides: TGTGCCAGCAGCCAAGGAACCCCGACCCAGTACTTC.

The chain is built from TRBV6-1 and TRBJ2-7; D is perhaps TRBD1 (5 bases). The germline gives CDR1 MNHNS, CDR2 SASEGT. CDR3 length equals 14 residues. Trimming cost V 5 bases and J 0 bases, with 11 bases left between them. The CDR3 is CASSQLGHSYEQYF. CDR3 DNA: TGTGCCAGCAGTCAGCTGGGGCACTCCTACGAGCAGTACTTC.

The table lists this clonotype with a few counts. J is TRBJ2-4 and V is TRBV12-3 or TRBV12-4, with TRBD1 matching 9 bases. The V and J ends lost 5 bases and 8 bases, in that order; junction bases with no gene match: 7. The CDR3 extends over 14 amino acids. In nucleotides, the CDR3 is TGTGCCAGCAGTAAAGGACAGGGGAGGGACATTCAGTACTTC. As protein: CASSKGQGRDIQYF.

Remarks on this clonotype: Its ends do not fully match the called genes, so a read error is possible. V usage is TRBV25-1 and J usage is TRBJ2-1; D may be TRBD1 (6 bases). CDR3 size: 16 residues. Germline V gene sequence: CDR1 MGHDK, CDR2 SYGVNS. This CDR3 is CASSEPTGILYNDQFF. The CDR3 DNA follows: TGTGCCAGCAGTGAACCCACAGGGATACTCTACAATGACCAGTTCTTC.

Only a few counts were recorded for this clonotype. This chain uses TRBV10-3 with TRBJ1-2; 9 bases align to TRBD1. The CDR3 covers 13 residues. Germline CDR1 is ENHRY and CDR2 is SYGVKD. After removal of 6 bases from V and 3 bases from J, the junction contained 2 bases not matched to a gene. CDR3 in amino acids: CAIRDRGYYGYTF. CDR3 DNA: TGTGCCATCAGGGACAGGGGATACTATGGCTACACCTTC.

This clonotype was seen a handful of times. This chain joins TRBV12-3 or TRBV12-4 and TRBJ2-7; D is perhaps TRBD1 (6 bases). V was trimmed by 5 bases and J by 5 bases, leaving 16 bases between them. The CDR3 has 14 amino acids. In DNA, the CDR3 is TGTGCCAGCAGTCAACGACAGGCCGGCGACGAGCAGTACTTC. Its protein product is CASSQRQAGDEQYF.

V usage is TRBV10-3 and J usage is TRBJ1-1, with a possible D match to TRBD1 (6 bases). The V gene lost 7 bases and the J gene lost 6 bases, with 9 bases spanning the gap. This CDR3 is built from 11 residues. Germline-derived CDR1 and CDR2 are ENHRY and SYGVKD. CDR3 protein: CAIKKGAEAFF. In DNA form, the CDR3 reads TGTGCCATCAAGAAGGGGGCTGAAGCTTTCTTT.

The chain carries TRBV12-3 or TRBV12-4 and TRBJ2-2; 7 nucleotides align to TRBD1. Trimming took 6 bases from V and 1 from J; bases not matched to a gene: 5. This CDR3 is built from 15 residues. CDR3 sequence reads: CASRTGSQNTGELFF. CDR3 DNA: TGTGCCAGCAGGACAGGGTCACAGAACACCGGGGAGCTGTTTTTT.

This clonotype came up once. The rearrangement links TRBV7-9 to TRBJ2-7; D possibly corresponds to TRBD2 (7 bases). This CDR3 comprises 14 residues. Looked up from germline, CDR1 is SEHNR and CDR2 is FQNEAQ (reference sequence). Between the trimmed V and J ends, which lost 5 bases and 4 bases, there was a span of 15 bases. The CDR3 protein is CASSPPRGAYEQYF. The CDR3 nucleotides are TGTGCCAGCAGCCCCCCCCGGGGGGCTTACGAGCAGTACTTC.

This clonotype was picked up a small number of times. The V gene is TRBV15, the J gene TRBJ2-7, with 12 bases aligning to TRBD2. The V and J ends lost 6 bases and 1 base, in that order; junction bases with no gene match: 1. Germline CDR1 reads LNHNV; CDR2 reads YYDKDF (reference sequence). This CDR3 has 14 residues. The CDR3 reads CATRTSGGSYEQYF. CDR3 DNA: TGTGCCACCAGGACTAGCGGGGGTTCCTACGAGCAGTACTTC.

The V call is TRBV28, the J call TRBJ1-2, with D unresolved. The V and J ends lost 1 base and 4 bases respectively, with 13 bases between them. The CDR3 spans 15 residues. Per germline, CDR1 MDHEN and CDR2 SYDVKM. The CDR3 region is CASSLLGRSTYGYTF. The CDR3 DNA sequence: TGTGCCAGCAGTTTATTAGGACGTTCAACCTATGGCTACACCTTC.

On this clonotype: The junction shows a germline mismatch at one end, possibly a read error. The chain links TRBV7-7 to TRBJ2-1; 15 nucleotides match TRBD2. Germline lookup yields CDR1 SSHAT and CDR2 FNYEAQ (reference sequence). The CDR3 extends over 16 amino acids. The CDR3 loop is CASSSGLAGGKNEQFF. DNA of the CDR3: TGTGCTAGCAGCTCCGGACTAGCGGGGGGGAAAAATGAGCAGTTCTTC.

This clonotype was detected only a few times. The CDR3 sequence: CSAHRDRDGEQYF. The DNA of the CDR3 is TGCAGTGCGCACCGGGACAGGGACGGCGAGCAGTACTTC. The rearrangement links TRBV20-1 to TRBJ2-7, with TRBD1 matching 9 bases. In germline, CDR1 is DFQATT, CDR2 SNEGSKA (reference sequence). V dropped 6 bases and J dropped 6; count of bases not matched to a gene: 9. The CDR3 totals 13 residues.

V is TRBV20-1 and J is TRBJ2-1, with 11 bases matching TRBD2. The V gene end was trimmed by 6 bases and the J gene end by 5 bases; junction bases not matched to a gene: 9. This CDR3 contains 15 residues. Germline V CDR1 and CDR2: DFQATT, SNEGSKA (reference sequence). The CDR3 nucleotides are TGCAGTGCCCGACCTAGCGGGAGGCCCCACAATGAGCAGTTCTTC. It specifies CSARPSGRPHNEQFF.

V is TRBV9 and J is TRBJ2-3, with a tentative D call TRBD1 (6 bases). Germline CDR1 is SGDLS and CDR2 is YYNGEE. V lost 0 bases and J 5 bases, leaving 13 bases between the germline ends. The CDR3 sequence is 15 residues long. CDR3 bases: TGTGCCAGCAGCGTAGGGGGCAGGGGCGGAGATACGCAGTATTTT. Its protein product is CASSVGGRGGDTQYF.

The CDR3 DNA reads TGTGCCAGCAGCCCAAGGGGACAGGGGCACGGGGAGCTGTTTTTT. Protein sequence: CASSPRGQGHGELFF. The chain recombines TRBV7-9 with TRBJ2-2, with 10 bases identical to TRBD1. The ends lost 5 bases at V and 7 bases at J; junction bases unmatched: 7. CDR3 size: 15 residues. Germline CDR1 is SEHNR and CDR2 is FQNEAQ (reference sequence). Drawing the rest from reference TRBV7-9 and TRBJ2-2, the complete variable domain is DTGVSQNPRHKITKRGQNVTFRCDPISEHNRLYWYRQTLGQGPEFLTYFQNEAQLEKSRLLSDRFSAERPKGSFSTLEIQRTEQGDSAMYLCASSPRGQGHGELFFGEGSRLTVL.

The chain has TRBV12-3 or TRBV12-4 and TRBJ1-5; D gene unclear. Trimming took off 1 base at V and 7 bases at J, with 8 bases between the two ends. The CDR3 has 13 amino acids. The CDR3 is CASSLGMRQPQHF. CDR3 DNA sequence: TGTGCCAGCAGTTTAGGCATGAGACAGCCCCAGCATTTT.

This clonotype was seen more than once but under ten times. V usage is TRBV30 and J usage is TRBJ1-2; 9 nucleotides line up with TRBD1. Trimming cost V 3 bases and J 5 bases; bases outside gene matches: 4. This CDR3 spans 13 amino acids. The germline V gene has CDR1 GTSNPN and CDR2 SVGIG (reference sequence). CDR3 in DNA: TGTGCCTGGAGGGGACAGGGATTTTATGGCTACACCTTC. It is translated as CAWRGQGFYGYTF. Based on the CDR3 plus reference TRBV30 and TRBJ1-2, the full variable domain is SQTIHQWPATLVQPVGSPLSLECTVEGTSNPNLYWYRQAAGRGLQLLFYSVGIGQISSEVPQNLSASRPQDRQFILSSKKLLLSDSGFYLCAWRGQGFYGYTFGSGTRLTVV.